Below are 25 T cell receptor beta chains sequenced from a single sample in a study of beta chain features in type 1 diabetes. Reverse transcribing all isolated RNA meant expressed TCRB transcripts were sequenced. The repertoire was sequenced with immunoSEQ multiplex PCR; TCRdb's copy has only in-frame clones and lacks some. Counted here are fewer than 20,000 clones, approximately 55% occurring once; the ten biggest clones make up around 0.48%. Sequenced material: stem cell memory CD4+ T cells from blood. The receptor set was obtained from a woman between 18 and 29 years old in good health.

The chain links TRBV6-1 to TRBJ1-2, with TRBD1 as a possible D gene (6 bases). Germline loops: CDR1 MNHNS, CDR2 SASEGT. The CDR3 runs to 15 residues. Trimming stripped 0 bases from V and 4 bases from J, with 12 bases between. CDR3 protein: CASSEAGGAGYGYTF. CDR3 coding DNA: TGTGCCAGCAGTGAAGCTGGGGGGGCGGGCTATGGCTACACCTTC.

The gene calls are TRBV5-1 and TRBJ1-3, with D possibly being TRBD1 (5 bases). Trimming shortened V by 4 bases and J by 3 bases, and 14 bases separated the two germline ends. CDR3 length: 15 residues. CDR1 and CDR2 from the germline V gene are SGHRS and YFSETQ. Here the CDR3 reads CASSETVQLGNTIYF. In nucleotides, the CDR3 is TGCGCCAGCAGCGAGACAGTTCAACTTGGAAACACCATATATTTT.

This rearrangement joins TRBV30 to TRBJ1-4; D gene unclear. The CDR3 is 14 amino acids. Trimming took off 0 bases at V and 4 bases at J, with 9 bases between the two ends. Germline assignment: CDR1 GTSNPN and CDR2 SVGIG (reference sequence). The CDR3 DNA reads TGTGCCTGGAGTGTTGGGCAGAGTAATGAAAAACTGTTTTTT. Translated: CAWSVGQSNEKLFF.

This clone was seen only a few times. The chain employs TRBV15 and TRBJ2-4; 7 bases agree with TRBD2. CDR1 and CDR2 from the germline V gene are LNHNV and YYDKDF (reference sequence). The CDR3 loop spans 17 amino acids. V gave up 5 bases and J gave up 0 bases; unmatched junction bases: 10. The CDR3 DNA reads TGTGCCACCAGCCTCCGGGGCGGGGGTTTAGCCAAAAACATTCAGTACTTC. It yields the protein CATSLRGGGLAKNIQYF.

The genes are TRBV30 and TRBJ2-1; 8 nucleotides align to TRBD2. The V and J ends lost 4 bases and 7 bases, in that order; junction bases with no gene match: 3. This CDR3 contains 12 residues. The germline V gene has CDR1 GTSNPN and CDR2 SVGIG (reference sequence). CDR3 nucleotides: TGTGCCTGGACGGGGGGGGTAAATGAGCAGTTCTTC. Translating it yields CAWTGGVNEQFF.

In its sample, this clone was seen a few times. The rearrangement uses TRBV10-1 and TRBJ2-6; 10 bases match TRBD2. The CDR3 extends over 18 amino acids. CDR1 is WNHNN and CDR2 is SYGVQD in the germline V gene (reference sequence). V shed 4 bases, J shed 3 bases, and the junction held 9 bases outside the gene matches. CDR3 sequence reads: CASSGSSSGSSGANVLTF. The CDR3 nucleotides read TGCGCCAGCAGTGGCTCCTCTAGCGGGAGCAGTGGGGCCAACGTCCTGACTTTC.

The chain employs TRBV7-6 and TRBJ2-5; 7 nucleotides match TRBD1. The closer fit of TRBJ2-7 to the DNA end suggests the J call may be wrong. The CDR3 length is 17 residues. Looked up from germline, CDR1 is SGHVS and CDR2 is FNYEAQ. The CDR3 bases are TGTGCCAGCAGCTTACGTCTGCAGGGGGTCCGCTCCTACGAGCAGTACTTC. Residues: CASSLRLQGVRSYEQYF.

The chain links TRBV25-1 to TRBJ1-2; 7 bases map to TRBD1. Germline V gene lookup returns CDR1 MGHDK and CDR2 SYGVNS. The CDR3 has 14 amino acids. The V and J ends lost 4 bases and 2 bases, in that order; junction bases with no gene match: 4. The CDR3 region is CASSVGTANYGYTF. For the CDR3, the DNA is TGTGCCAGCAGTGTAGGGACAGCCAACTATGGCTACACCTTC.

The V and J genes are TRBV4-2 and TRBJ1-2; TRBD1 agrees at 7 bases. CDR3 length: 14 residues. Germline loops: CDR1 LGHNA, CDR2 YNFKEQ. J gave up 5 bases and V 4 bases, and 7 bases lay outside the gene matches. CDR3 residues: CASSPDRVAYGYTF. The CDR3 DNA sequence: TGTGCCAGCAGCCCTGACAGGGTAGCTTATGGCTACACCTTC.

This clone was seen more than once but under ten times. V is TRBV30 and J is TRBJ2-7, with D possibly TRBD2 on 6 matching bases. V dropped 3 bases and J dropped 0 bases, with 15 bases sitting between them. Germline lookup yields CDR1 GTSNPN and CDR2 SVGIG (reference sequence). The CDR3 loop spans 15 amino acids. CDR3 coding DNA: TGTGCCTGGAGCCCCCCTTGGAGGGTCTCCTACGAGCAGTACTTC. Encoded protein: CAWSPPWRVSYEQYF. Complete variable domain (other parts from reference TRBV30 and TRBJ2-7): SQTIHQWPATLVQPVGSPLSLECTVEGTSNPNLYWYRQAAGRGLQLLFYSVGIGQISSEVPQNLSASRPQDRQFILSSKKLLLSDSGFYLCAWSPPWRVSYEQYFGPGTRLTVT.

This clone was counted a single time. This rearrangement joins TRBV7-6 to TRBJ2-7; a possible D gene is TRBD2 (6 bases). The germline V gene encodes CDR1 SGHVS and CDR2 FNYEAQ. The CDR3 is 16 residues long. V lost 2 bases and J lost 0, with 14 bases in between. The CDR3 nucleotides read TGTGCCAGCAGCTTATATAAGGGGACTGGCTCCTACGAGCAGTACTTC. It codes for CASSLYKGTGSYEQYF.

This clone has a handful of counts. The chain uses TRBV4-1 and TRBJ1-1, with 7 nucleotides matching TRBD1. The CDR3 has 15 amino acids. From germline, CDR1 is MGHRA and CDR2 YSYEKL. V shed 3 bases and J 1 base; nucleotides not matched to a gene: 5. CDR3 sequence (DNA): TGCGCCAGCAGCCAGAGGCAGGGGGGGAACACTGAAGCTTTCTTT. It translates to CASSQRQGGNTEAFF.

The chain joins TRBV28 to TRBJ1-1; the D is unclear. Trimming took off 7 bases at V and 1 base at J, with 10 bases between the two ends. Germline V gives CDR1 MDHEN, CDR2 SYDVKM. This CDR3 is 13 amino acids long. The chain's CDR3 is CASTQTANTEAFF. DNA for the CDR3: TGTGCCAGCACCCAAACAGCGAACACTGAAGCTTTCTTT. Based on the CDR3 plus reference TRBV28 and TRBJ1-1, the full variable domain is DVKVTQSSRYLVKRTGEKVFLECVQDMDHENMFWYRQDPGLGLRLIYFSYDVKMKEKGDIPEGYSVSREKKERFSLILESASTNQTSMYLCASTQTANTEAFFGQGTRLTVV.

V and J are TRBV2 and TRBJ2-7; D uncertain. Trimming took off 4 bases at V and 0 bases at J, with 13 bases between the two ends. Germline CDR1 SNHLY, CDR2 FYNNEI. CDR3 length equals 15 residues. The CDR3 DNA reads TGTGCCAGCAGTGGGTCCCAACTTAGCTCCTACGAGCAGTACTTC. This codes for CASSGSQLSSYEQYF.

This clone came up a few times. The chain joins TRBV11-2 to TRBJ1-1; D remains unclear. The germline V gene has CDR1 SGHAT and CDR2 FQNNGV. V lost 4 bases and J 5 bases, leaving 14 bases between the germline ends. This CDR3 has 14 residues. CDR3 nucleotides: TGTGCCAGCAGCTCGGGTTCAGCGAAGACTGAAGCTTTCTTT. As protein: CASSSGSAKTEAFF. The variable domain in full, completed from reference TRBV11-2 and TRBJ1-1, reads EAGVAQSPRYKIIEKRQSVAFWCNPISGHATLYWYQQILGQGPKLLIQFQNNGVVDDSQLPKDRFSAERLKGVDSTLKIQPAKLEDSAVYLCASSSGSAKTEAFFGQGTRLTVV.

V is TRBV11-1 and J is TRBJ2-1, with unresolved D. The CDR3 length is 14 residues. CDR1 and CDR2 (germline): SGHAT, FQDESV (reference sequence). The V and J ends lost 5 bases and 0 bases respectively, with 8 bases between them. The chain's CDR3 is CASSQASSYNEQFF. For the CDR3, the DNA is TGTGCCAGCAGCCAAGCTAGCTCCTACAATGAGCAGTTCTTC.

The rearrangement links TRBV19 to TRBJ1-5; TRBD1 agrees at 7 bases. Germline CDR1 reads LNHDA; CDR2 reads SQIVND (reference sequence). The junction had 6 bases not matched to a gene; V was cut back by 3 bases and J by 7 bases. There are 14 residues in the CDR3. The CDR3 nucleotides are TGTGCCAGTAGTATCGGGGCAGGGGGGCAGCCCCAGCATTTT. Translated, it gives CASSIGAGGQPQHF.

V is TRBV5-1 and J is TRBJ1-1; D is unresolved. Germline values: CDR1 SGHRS, CDR2 YFSETQ. The CDR3 extends over 14 amino acids. Deletions cut 5 bases from V and 1 base from J, with 12 bases between. The CDR3 DNA sequence: TGCGCCAGCAGTAATGAGGGAAGGAACACTGAAGCTTTCTTT. Amino acid sequence: CASSNEGRNTEAFF.

The chain carries TRBV2 and TRBJ1-1, with 12 bases identical to TRBD1. The CDR3 sequence is 20 residues long. The trim removed 0 bases at V and 5 bases at J, leaving 16 bases unmatched. CDR1 and CDR2 (germline): SNHLY, FYNNEI. CDR3 sequence reads: CASSEAYALGQGAEETEAFF. The CDR3 DNA reads as TGTGCCAGCAGTGAAGCTTATGCTCTGGGACAGGGGGCTGAGGAAACTGAAGCTTTCTTT. The complete variable domain, with remaining parts taken from reference TRBV2 and TRBJ1-1, reads EPEVTQTPSHQVTQMGQEVILRCVPISNHLYFYWYRQILGQKVEFLVSFYNNEISEKSEIFDDQFSVERPDGSNFTLKIRSTKLEDSAMYFCASSEAYALGQGAEETEAFFGQGTRLTVV.

The rearrangement links TRBV27 to TRBJ2-7, with a weak D call TRBD1 (5 bases). The length of the CDR3 is 13 residues. Per the germline V gene, CDR1 is MNHEY and CDR2 is SMNVEV (reference sequence). V lost 2 bases and J lost 9, with 14 bases in between. Written as DNA, the CDR3 is TGTGCCAGCAGTTTACGTGGGGCAGCCTCGCAGTACTTC. It encodes CASSLRGAASQYF.

The chain has TRBV29-1 and TRBJ1-1, with D possibly TRBD1 on 5 matching bases. Trimming took off 4 bases at V and 0 bases at J, with 6 bases between the two ends. The CDR3 is 12 amino acids. Germline V lookup: CDR1 SQVTM, CDR2 ANQGSEA. DNA of the CDR3: TGCAGCGTTGGACAGATGAACACTGAAGCTTTCTTT. Its protein is CSVGQMNTEAFF.

This clone was counted between two and nine times. The gene calls are TRBV28 and TRBJ1-5, with TRBD1 matching over 7 bases. J lost 4 bases, V lost 6 bases, and 9 bases had no gene match. CDR3 length: 15 residues. Germline-derived CDR1 and CDR2 are MDHEN and SYDVKM. CDR3 sequence: CASRGTVYPNQPQHF. CDR3 DNA: TGTGCCAGCAGAGGGACAGTCTATCCAAATCAGCCCCAGCATTTT.

V and J are TRBV6-1 and TRBJ2-5, with unresolved D. The DNA end is a closer match to TRBJ2-7, so the J assignment may be wrong. Germline V CDR1 and CDR2: MNHNS, SASEGT. The CDR3 contains 14 residues. CDR3 DNA sequence: TGTGCCAGCAGTGAATACTTGACTGACTACGAGCAGTACTTC. Protein sequence: CASSEYLTDYEQYF.

The chain couples TRBV2 to TRBJ1-4; D gene uncertain. Germline CDR1 SNHLY, CDR2 FYNNEI. The CDR3 has 14 residues. V was shortened by 6 bases and J by 6 bases, with 14 bases between the two germline ends. The CDR3 protein is CASRLDSTDEKLFF. CDR3 coding DNA: TGTGCCAGCAGGCTCGACTCTACTGATGAAAAACTGTTTTTT.

The rearrangement links TRBV5-1 to TRBJ1-3; no clear D. The ends were cut back, 0 bases at V and 0 bases at J, with 7 bases in the middle. Germline assignment: CDR1 SGHRS and CDR2 YFSETQ. The CDR3 has 15 amino acids. DNA for the CDR3: TGCGCCAGCAGCTTGGCCGGCGGCTCTGGAAACACCATATATTTT. Protein product: CASSLAGGSGNTIYF.